This TCR beta chain was identified in a study of blood T cell repertoires in COVID-19. The wider study: The United States, Italy and Spain supplied acute and convalescent COVID-19 samples.

Per the original data handling: Quantification of nucleated cells was approximated via reference gene primer amplification. Assay: immunoSEQ multiplex PCR; the TCRdb copy retains only in-frame clones and omits some. V and J calls and clone size are given by that table; D and trimming were obtained from the DNA. The table has a few hundred thousand clones, 87% seen once; the top ten hold about 8.9%. Cohorts were determined from participant-reported clinical history. Recovery meant two consecutive negative NP/OP PCR tests, professional clearance, or resolved symptoms. V lost 6 bases, J lost 8 bases, and 17 bases lay in between. The germline gives CDR1 ENHRY, CDR2 SYGVKD. The CDR3 extends over 15 amino acids.

This receptor was obtained from a woman between 18 and 29 years old who had recovered from COVID-19. This sequence joins TRBV10-3 and TRBJ1-6; no firm D call. The source material was PBMCs or T cells enriched from blood (not recorded which). The CDR3 coding sequence is TGTGCCATCAGATCGACACTGATAATGGATTCACCCCTCCACTTT. Protein sequence: CAIRSTLIMDSPLHF.